This T cell receptor (beta chain) originates from a study of neurological immune-mediated disorders. Points from the study as a whole: Multiple sclerosis was found to have the least TCR clonal expansion, below healthy controls, and HTLV-1-associated myelopathy the most.

TCRdb called the 5' RACE reads again in MiXCR, with one record for every CDR3 protein. The data hold around 62,000 distinct CDR3 sequences, with roughly 3.7% observed a single time. This clonotype has at least ten counts. Its antigen is currently unknown. The V end was cut by 11 bases, the J end by 4 bases, with 11 bases between. The CDR3 is 11 amino acids. This clonotype originated in a man between 50 and 59 years old with multiple sclerosis. V gene TRBV12-3 or TRBV12-4 combines with J gene TRBJ1-2; unclear D gene. Material for sequencing was PBMCs. The CDR3 DNA follows: TGTGCCCAATCGCGCGCCTATGGCTACACCTTC. Protein product: CAQSRAYGYTF.